These 32 T cell receptor beta chains were sequenced from one sample in a study of T cells in Graves' hyperthyroidism and ophthalmopathy. TCR beta CDR3 region amplification was performed from RNA transcripts. RT-PCR in the first round (using the HTBI primer set) targeted the TCR CDR3. Each CDR3 protein is one row after TCRdb ran MiXCR on the multiplex PCR reads. This sample has a few hundred thousand distinct CDR3 sequences, with about half found just once. The source material was peripheral blood or thyroid tissue (not recorded which). These receptors originate from a woman younger than 30 with Graves' hyperthyroidism.

This clonotype was found many times. The chain couples TRBV15 to TRBJ1-1; D not certain. V was shortened by 0 bases and J by 3 bases, with 5 bases between the two germline ends. The CDR3 is 13 residues long. Germline-derived CDR1 and CDR2 are LNHNV and YYDKDF (reference sequence). The CDR3 DNA reads as TGTGCCACCAGCAGAGATTGGGACACTGAAGCTTTCTTT. This encodes CATSRDWDTEAFF.

This chain links TRBV10-3 with TRBJ1-2; TRBD1 might be the D (5 bases). Germline CDR1 ENHRY, CDR2 SYGVKD. Trimming stripped 6 bases from V and 8 bases from J, with 31 bases between. This CDR3 contains 18 residues. The CDR3 region is CAISWDSSSASSIIGYTF. DNA of the CDR3: TGTGCCATCAGCTGGGACTCGAGTTCCGCTTCCTCTATAATCGGCTACACCTTC.

In this sample, this clonotype turned up many times. V and J are TRBV27 and TRBJ1-2, with 8 bases lining up with TRBD1. The germline CDR1 and CDR2 sequences are MNHEY and SMNVEV (reference sequence). The CDR3 is made up of 15 amino acids. J was trimmed by 3 bases and V by 4 bases; bases with no gene match: 7. The CDR3 nucleotides are TGTGCCAGCAGTTCAGGACAGGGCCCAGACTATGGCTACACCTTC. Protein: CASSSGQGPDYGYTF.

This clonotype has at least ten counts. The chain combines TRBV4-3 with TRBJ2-7; TRBD2 matches at 11 bases. The CDR3 sequence is 15 residues long. Losses at the gene ends were 3 bases for V and 4 bases for J; bases not matched to a gene: 5. Germline V lookup: CDR1 LGHNA, CDR2 YSLEER. The CDR3 sequence is CASSHGTSGLYEQYF. The CDR3 DNA sequence: TGCGCCAGCAGCCACGGGACTAGCGGCCTATACGAGCAGTACTTC.

The chain links TRBV13 to TRBJ2-7; 11 bases are a match to TRBD2. CDR3 length: 19 residues. V shed 7 bases and J 0 bases; nucleotides not matched to a gene: 17. Per the germline V gene, CDR1 is PRHDT and CDR2 is FYEKMQ (reference sequence). CDR3: CASTPAASGRTGISYEQYF. CDR3 sequence (DNA): TGTGCCAGCACCCCTGCGGCTAGCGGGAGGACCGGTATCTCCTACGAGCAGTACTTC.

This clonotype came up once. V gene TRBV5-1 combines with J gene TRBJ2-3, with D perhaps TRBD1 (5 bases). Trimming shortened V by 4 bases and J by 2 bases, and 20 bases separated the two germline ends. This CDR3 spans 17 amino acids. Germline CDR1 is SGHRS and CDR2 is YFSETQ. The CDR3 DNA follows: TGCGCCAGCAGCCCCTCCGGCCAGGGTCTTTCCACAGATACGCAGTATTTT. Protein product: CASSPSGQGLSTDTQYF.

This clonotype was counted a single time. This sequence may be a read error, since a much larger clone differs from it by one base. This chain's CDR3 is CAIRDPVRTSTEELFF. For the CDR3, the DNA is TGTGCCATCAGAGACCCCGTGCGGACGTCGACCGAGGAGCTGTTTTTT. The chain joins TRBV10-3 to TRBJ2-2; D not certain. The V gene's germline CDR1 is ENHRY and CDR2 SYGVKD. This CDR3 contains 16 residues.

In regard to this clonotype: The conserved phenylalanine or tryptophan is not found at the CDR3 terminus, so this likely reflects a read error. The rearrangement uses TRBV7-3 and TRBJ1-2, with 9 bases lining up with TRBD1. V shed 5 bases, J shed 4 bases, and the junction held 8 bases outside the gene matches. The germline V gene has CDR1 SGHTA and CDR2 FQGTGA. The CDR3 loop spans 15 amino acids. The CDR3 here is CASSVGGQGGYGYTL. The CDR3, as DNA: TGTGCCAGCAGCGTTGGGGGACAGGGTGGCTATGGCTACACCCTC.

The V gene is TRBV10-3, the J gene TRBJ2-3; 9 bases align to TRBD1. Germline assignment: CDR1 ENHRY and CDR2 SYGVKD. This CDR3 has 15 residues. V lost 7 bases to trimming and J lost 6 bases; unmatched junction nucleotides: 11. CDR3 protein: CAINRRDRELDTQYF. The CDR3 DNA reads TGTGCCATCAATCGCCGGGACAGGGAACTGGATACGCAGTATTTT.

This clonotype was recorded at least ten times. The genes are TRBV11-1 and TRBJ1-4; 9 bases agree with TRBD1. The CDR3 totals 15 residues. V trimming: 4 bases; J trimming: 6 bases; junction bases outside the gene matches: 6. Germline V gives CDR1 SGHAT, CDR2 FQDESV (reference sequence). CDR3 sequence: CASSSSGTGYEKLFF. As DNA, the CDR3 is TGTGCCAGCAGCTCTTCCGGGACAGGGTATGAAAAACTGTTTTTT.

The sample holds many counts of this clonotype. The rearrangement joins TRBV5-1 to TRBJ2-7; the match to TRBD2 covers 7 bases. This CDR3 has 14 residues. Per the germline V gene, CDR1 is SGHRS and CDR2 is YFSETQ. The V segment lost 9 bases and the J segment 7 bases; nucleotides outside the gene matches: 16. As DNA, the CDR3 is TGCGCCAACCCCTTACCGGCGGGAGTCGGGGAGCAGTACTTC. It translates to CANPLPAGVGEQYF.

The chain is built from TRBV4-3 and TRBJ1-2; D unclear. The CDR3 runs 13 residues. Per the germline V gene, CDR1 is LGHNA and CDR2 is YSLEER. With 4 bases removed from V and 4 bases from J, the gap between germline ends came to 10 bases. The CDR3 loop reads CASSRQEGYGYTF. DNA of the CDR3: TGCGCCAGCAGCCGGCAGGAAGGCTATGGCTACACCTTC.

This clonotype has a count of ten or more. This sequence joins TRBV12-5 and TRBJ2-7; 11 nucleotides align to TRBD1. In germline, CDR1 is LGHNT, CDR2 FRNRAP. This CDR3 contains 16 residues. V was pared by 7 bases and J by 5 bases, with 13 bases of the junction left unmatched. DNA of the CDR3: TGTGCTAGTGCCCCCATCGCCGGACAGGGGGCCCACGAGCAGTACTTC. Protein product: CASAPIAGQGAHEQYF.

This clonotype was picked up many times. This chain connects TRBV2 to TRBJ1-2, with 8 bases matching TRBD1. Trimming at V came to 11 bases and at J to 7 bases, leaving 12 bases not matched to a gene. This CDR3 comprises 13 residues. Germline CDR1 and CDR2: SNHLY and FYNNEI. CDR3 DNA sequence: TGTGCCGGAAGGACAGGGAGGTTCGTTGGCTACACCTTC. It specifies CAGRTGRFVGYTF.

This clonotype was observed many times. The CDR3 coding sequence is TGTGCCAGCAGTTGGACAGGGAGGGCCGGCGGCTACACCTTC. Translated, it gives CASSWTGRAGGYTF. This chain connects TRBV27 to TRBJ1-2; 8 nucleotides align to TRBD1. The trim removed 4 bases at V and 8 bases at J, leaving 9 bases unmatched. Germline loops: CDR1 MNHEY, CDR2 SMNVEV (reference sequence). This CDR3 has 14 amino acids.

The chain combines TRBV6-6 with TRBJ2-7, with TRBD1 matching over 7 bases. The germline V gene encodes CDR1 MNHNY and CDR2 SVGAGI (reference sequence). This CDR3 region has 14 residues. The V segment lost 11 bases and the J segment 2 bases; nucleotides outside the gene matches: 12. In DNA, the CDR3 is TGTGCCTCCGCCCGAGGGACAGAAGCCTACGAGCAGTACTTC. Translated, it gives CASARGTEAYEQYF.

This chain joins TRBV29-1 and TRBJ2-2; 12 bases match TRBD2. CDR1 and CDR2 from the germline V gene are SQVTM and ANQGSEA. Trimming took 5 bases from V and 9 from J; bases not matched to a gene: 10. The CDR3 is 15 residues long. CDR3 bases: TGCAGCGTTTCGGGACTAGCGGGCCTCCGCAGGGAGCTGTTTTTT. Protein sequence: CSVSGLAGLRRELFF.

This clonotype was detected ten times or more. The chain combines TRBV4-1 with TRBJ1-1; 7 nucleotides agree with TRBD1. This CDR3 has 13 amino acids. V was clipped by 3 bases and J by 6 bases; unmatched bases: 4. In germline, CDR1 is MGHRA, CDR2 YSYEKL. The CDR3 nucleotides are TGCGCCAGCAGCCAGGATGGACAGGCTGAAGCTTTCTTT. Protein sequence: CASSQDGQAEAFF.

The table lists this clonotype with many counts. The chain has TRBV7-9 and TRBJ1-2, with D tentatively TRBD1 (6 bases). Trimming removed 0 bases at V and 2 bases at J, with 10 bases between. Germline lookup yields CDR1 SEHNR and CDR2 FQNEAQ (reference sequence). This CDR3 contains 15 residues. CDR3 region: CASSLAGAGNYGYTF. CDR3 coding DNA: TGTGCCAGCAGCTTAGCGGGGGCAGGGAACTATGGCTACACCTTC. The whole variable domain, filled in from reference TRBV7-9 and TRBJ1-2, reads DTGVSQNPRHKITKRGQNVTFRCDPISEHNRLYWYRQTLGQGPEFLTYFQNEAQLEKSRLLSDRFSAERPKGSFSTLEIQRTEQGDSAMYLCASSLAGAGNYGYTFGSGTRLTVV.

The chain recombines TRBV29-1 with TRBJ1-6; D remains ambiguous. The germline V gene encodes CDR1 SQVTM and CDR2 ANQGSEA. Trimming removed 2 bases at V and 9 bases at J, with 17 bases between. There are 15 residues in the CDR3. Written as DNA, the CDR3 is TGCAGCGTTGAAAGGCCTGGGGAGGGTGTTTCACCCCTCCACTTT. It is translated as CSVERPGEGVSPLHF.

J is TRBJ2-7 and V is TRBV7-3, with 16 positions matching TRBD2. CDR3 length: 16 residues. J gave up 5 bases and V 5 bases, and 6 bases lay outside the gene matches. The germline CDR1 and CDR2 sequences are SGHTA and FQGTGA. Here the CDR3 DNA reads TGTGCCAGCAGCCCGGGGACTAGCGGGAGGGTCCACGAGCAGTACTTC. Protein: CASSPGTSGRVHEQYF.

Comments on this clonotype: The CDR3 ends on some other residue instead of the conserved phenylalanine or tryptophan, so this is likely a read error. The chain has TRBV2 and TRBJ2-7; maybe TRBD1 (6 bases). Trimming removed 4 bases from V and 7 bases from J, with 20 bases in between. Germline assignment: CDR1 SNHLY and CDR2 FYNNEI. The CDR3 runs to 15 residues. The CDR3 sequence is CASSGSSHRVREQYL. The CDR3 DNA reads as TGTGCCAGCAGTGGGTCCTCTCACAGGGTGCGGGAGCAGTACCTC.

This chain uses TRBV2 with TRBJ2-3, with D possibly being TRBD2 (6 bases). Trimming stripped 6 bases from V and 3 bases from J, with 16 bases between. Germline V gives CDR1 SNHLY, CDR2 FYNNEI. This CDR3 comprises 15 residues. CDR3 region: CASSLEWGETDTQYF. Here the CDR3 DNA reads TGTGCCAGCAGCCTGGAGTGGGGGGAAACAGATACGCAGTATTTT.

This chain connects TRBV7-6 to TRBJ2-5, with 9 bases identical to TRBD1. This CDR3 is 16 amino acids long. Germline CDR1 SGHVS, CDR2 FNYEAQ. V dropped 3 bases and J dropped 9; count of bases not matched to a gene: 14. CDR3 coding DNA: TGTGCCAGCAGCTTCACCGGACAGGGGCACAATCAGCCCCAGTACTTC. Its protein is CASSFTGQGHNQPQYF.

In the case of this clonotype: This may stem from a read error, because a much larger clone lies one nucleotide away. The chain carries TRBV9 and TRBJ2-2, with a weak D call TRBD2 (5 bases). Germline V gene lookup returns CDR1 SGDLS and CDR2 YYNGEE. There are 17 residues in the CDR3. V lost 6 bases to trimming and J lost 3 bases, with 21 bases between them. The CDR3: CASTPRATIRYTGELFF. The CDR3 DNA follows: TGTGCCAGCACCCCCCGGGCGACTATACGGTACACCGGGGAGCTGTTTTTT.

The J gene is TRBJ1-4, the V gene TRBV5-4; 7 bases agree with TRBD1. The CDR3 is 16 amino acids. In germline, CDR1 is SGHNT, CDR2 YYREEE (reference sequence). V lost 5 bases, J lost 4 bases, and 11 bases stayed unmatched. Here the CDR3 DNA reads TGTGCCAGCAGTCCTTCCTCGGGACAGAGTAATGAAAAACTGTTTTTT. Protein: CASSPSSGQSNEKLFF.

CDR3: CATSSYYWGYTF. For the CDR3, the DNA is TGTGCCACCAGCAGTTACTATTGGGGCTACACCTTC. The genes are TRBV15 and TRBJ1-2, with D uncertain. V was shortened by 3 bases and J by 8 bases, with 10 bases between the two germline ends. This CDR3 region has 12 residues. Germline CDR1 and CDR2: LNHNV and YYDKDF (reference sequence). The full variable domain, its missing parts supplied by reference TRBV15 and TRBJ1-2, is DAMVIQNPRYQVTQFGKPVTLSCSQTLNHNVMYWYQQKSSQAPKLLFHYYDKDFNNEADTPDNFQSRRPNTSFCFLDIRSPGLGDTAMYLCATSSYYWGYTFGSGTRLTVV.

This clonotype was seen many times. This chain links TRBV15 with TRBJ1-1; TRBD1 matches at 8 bases. V shed 6 bases, J shed 7 bases, and the junction held 7 bases outside the gene matches. This CDR3 is 13 amino acids long. CDR1 is LNHNV and CDR2 is YYDKDF in the germline V gene (reference sequence). The CDR3 reads CATRPTGDVEAFF. The CDR3 coding sequence is TGTGCCACCAGGCCGACAGGGGATGTTGAAGCTTTCTTT.

This clonotype showed up many times. The V gene is TRBV16, the J gene TRBJ1-2, with D hard to call. The CDR3 is 10 residues long. Per germline, CDR1 KGHSY and CDR2 FQNENV. V shed 0 bases and J shed 8 bases, with 1 base lying between them. The CDR3 is CASSQSGYTF. In DNA form, the CDR3 reads TGTGCCAGCAGCCAATCGGGCTACACCTTC. Using reference TRBV16 and TRBJ1-2 for the parts outside the CDR3, the full variable domain is GEEVAQTPKHLVRGEGQKAKLYCAPIKGHSYVFWYQQVLKNEFKFLISFQNENVFDETGMPKERFSAKCLPNSPCSLEIQATKLEDSAVYFCASSQSGYTFGSGTRLTVV.

This clonotype was detected ten times or more. V and J are TRBV10-1 and TRBJ2-7, with 7 positions matching TRBD1. Germline CDR1 is WNHNN and CDR2 is SYGVQD (reference sequence). J lost 0 bases, V lost 3 bases, and 2 bases had no gene match. The CDR3 consists of 14 residues. CDR3 sequence: CASSDWDSSYEQYF. CDR3 DNA: TGCGCCAGCAGTGACTGGGACAGCTCCTACGAGCAGTACTTC.

This clonotype was seen many times. This chain uses TRBV5-8 with TRBJ1-1; 8 bases match TRBD1. V was pared by 3 bases and J by 0 bases, with 4 bases of the junction left unmatched. In germline, CDR1 is SGHTS, CDR2 YDEGEE. The CDR3 consists of 15 residues. CDR3 nucleotide sequence: TGTGCCAGCAGCTGGACAGGGTCAATGAACACTGAAGCTTTCTTT. Protein: CASSWTGSMNTEAFF.

The chain uses TRBV10-3 and TRBJ2-5, with D perhaps matching TRBD2 (6 bases). This CDR3 spans 15 amino acids. CDR1 and CDR2 (germline): ENHRY, SYGVKD. V lost 7 bases and J lost 5, with 20 bases in between. The CDR3 loop reads CAITAGLEGNETQYF. Here the CDR3 DNA reads TGTGCCATCACCGCGGGGCTAGAGGGCAATGAGACCCAGTACTTC.